The source of this T cell receptor (beta chain) is a study of blood T cells in healthy people across ages. The V end was cut by 7 bases, the J end by 3 bases, with 12 bases between. CDR1 SGHVS and CDR2 FNYEAQ come from the germline V gene. The CDR3 has 13 residues. Total RNA was extracted at no less than 6 micrograms per sample. Primers used in a second PCR of roughly 6 to 11 cycles were a sample-barcoded 5' primer and a J-beta primer mix. Each cDNA molecule was tagged by a template-switch adaptor that had 12 random nucleotides. Using its own MiXCR run on the 5' RACE reads, TCRdb lists one record per CDR3 protein. The sample holds around 1,800,000 distinct CDR3 sequences; 30% to 40% are singletons and the top ten take under 30%.

This TCR came from a human donor in good health. The specimen sequenced was blood. The chain couples TRBV7-6 to TRBJ1-1; D is unresolved. This CDR3 reads CASTSGPYTEAFF. CDR3 coding DNA: TGTGCCAGCACCTCCGGGCCCTACACTGAAGCTTTCTTT.